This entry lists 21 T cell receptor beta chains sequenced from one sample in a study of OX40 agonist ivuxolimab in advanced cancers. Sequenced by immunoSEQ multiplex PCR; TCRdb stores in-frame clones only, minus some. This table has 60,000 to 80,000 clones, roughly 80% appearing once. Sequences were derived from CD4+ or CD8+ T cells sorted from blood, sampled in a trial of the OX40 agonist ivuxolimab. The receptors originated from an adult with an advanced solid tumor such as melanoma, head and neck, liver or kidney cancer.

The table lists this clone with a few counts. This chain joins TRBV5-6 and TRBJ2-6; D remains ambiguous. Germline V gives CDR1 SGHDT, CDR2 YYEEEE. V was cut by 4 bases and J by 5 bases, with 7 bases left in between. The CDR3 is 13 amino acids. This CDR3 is CASSPQRANVLTF. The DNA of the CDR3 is TGTGCCAGCAGCCCTCAGAGGGCCAACGTCCTGACTTTC.

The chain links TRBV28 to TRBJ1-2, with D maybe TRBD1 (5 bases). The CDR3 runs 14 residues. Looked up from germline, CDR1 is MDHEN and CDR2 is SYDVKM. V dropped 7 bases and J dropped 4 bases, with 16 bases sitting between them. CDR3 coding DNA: TGTGCCAGCATCCAGGGTCTAGCGGGCTATGGCTACACCTTC. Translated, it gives CASIQGLAGYGYTF.

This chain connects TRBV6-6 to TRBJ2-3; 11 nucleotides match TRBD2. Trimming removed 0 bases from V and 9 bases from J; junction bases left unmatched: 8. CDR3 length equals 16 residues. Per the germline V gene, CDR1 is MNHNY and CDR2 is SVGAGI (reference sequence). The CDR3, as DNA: TGTGCCAGCAGTTACTCGACTAGCGGGGTGGGGGGGACGCAGTATTTT. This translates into CASSYSTSGVGGTQYF.

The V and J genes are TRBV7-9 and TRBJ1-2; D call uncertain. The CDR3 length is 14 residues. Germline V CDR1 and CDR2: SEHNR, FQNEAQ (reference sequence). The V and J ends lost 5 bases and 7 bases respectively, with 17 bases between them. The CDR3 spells CASSQGPVGSGYTF. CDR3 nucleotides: TGTGCCAGCAGCCAAGGACCTGTGGGGTCTGGCTACACCTTC.

DNA of the CDR3: TGTGCCAGCAGCTCTCGGGGGGCCACTGAAGCTTTCTTT. It specifies CASSSRGATEAFF. V and J are TRBV11-2 and TRBJ1-1, with D possibly TRBD1 on 6 matching bases. Between the trimmed V and J ends, which lost 4 bases and 4 bases, there was a span of 10 bases. The CDR3 consists of 13 residues. CDR1 SGHAT and CDR2 FQNNGV come from the germline V gene.

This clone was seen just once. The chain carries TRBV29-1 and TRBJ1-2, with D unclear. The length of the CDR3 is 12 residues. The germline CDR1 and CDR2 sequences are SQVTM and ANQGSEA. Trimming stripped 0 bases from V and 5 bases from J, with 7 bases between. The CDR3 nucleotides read TGCAGCGTTGAAGATCTAGAGTATGGCTACACCTTC. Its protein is CSVEDLEYGYTF.

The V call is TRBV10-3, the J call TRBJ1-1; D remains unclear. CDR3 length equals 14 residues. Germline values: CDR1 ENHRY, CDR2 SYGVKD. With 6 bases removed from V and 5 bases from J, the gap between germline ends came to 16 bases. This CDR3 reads CAIRVTPPMTEAFF. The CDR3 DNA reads TGTGCCATCAGGGTGACTCCCCCAATGACTGAAGCTTTCTTT.

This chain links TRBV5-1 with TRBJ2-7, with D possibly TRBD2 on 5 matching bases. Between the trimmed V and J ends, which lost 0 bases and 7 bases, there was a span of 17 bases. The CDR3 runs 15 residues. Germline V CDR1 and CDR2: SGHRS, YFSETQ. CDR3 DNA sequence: TGCGCCAGCAGCTTGGCTTTTCGGGGAGTCGGTGAGCAGTACTTC. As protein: CASSLAFRGVGEQYF.

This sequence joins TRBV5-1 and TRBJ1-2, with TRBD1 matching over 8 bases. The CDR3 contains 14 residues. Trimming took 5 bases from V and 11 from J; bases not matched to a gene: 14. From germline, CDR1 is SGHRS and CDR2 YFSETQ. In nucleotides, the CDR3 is TGCGCCAGCAGGCAAGACAGGGGCGATCCTTCATACACCTTC. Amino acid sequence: CASRQDRGDPSYTF.

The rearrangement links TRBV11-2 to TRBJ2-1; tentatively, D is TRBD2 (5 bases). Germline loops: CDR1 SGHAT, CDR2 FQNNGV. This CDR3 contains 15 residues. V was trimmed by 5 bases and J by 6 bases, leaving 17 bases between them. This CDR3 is CASSRAGEGVNEQFF. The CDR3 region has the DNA TGTGCCAGCAGCAGGGCAGGCGAGGGTGTCAATGAGCAGTTCTTC.

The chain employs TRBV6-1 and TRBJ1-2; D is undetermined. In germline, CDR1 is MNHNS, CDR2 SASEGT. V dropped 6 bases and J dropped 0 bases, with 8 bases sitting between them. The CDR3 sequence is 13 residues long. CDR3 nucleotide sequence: TGTGCCAGCAGGCAGATCACTAACTATGGCTACACCTTC. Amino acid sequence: CASRQITNYGYTF.

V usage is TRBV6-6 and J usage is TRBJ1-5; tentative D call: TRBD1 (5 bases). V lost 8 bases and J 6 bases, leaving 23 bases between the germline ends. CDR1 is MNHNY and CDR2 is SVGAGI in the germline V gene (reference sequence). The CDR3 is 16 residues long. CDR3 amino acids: CASSIPNLEGSQPQHF. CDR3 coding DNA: TGTGCCAGCTCCATTCCCAACCTAGAGGGGTCTCAGCCCCAGCATTTT.

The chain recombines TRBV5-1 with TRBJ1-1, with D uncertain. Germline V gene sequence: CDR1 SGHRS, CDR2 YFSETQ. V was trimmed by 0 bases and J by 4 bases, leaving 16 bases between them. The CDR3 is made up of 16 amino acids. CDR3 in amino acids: CASSLEVRDRGTEAFF. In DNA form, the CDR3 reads TGCGCCAGCAGCTTGGAGGTAAGGGATAGAGGCACTGAAGCTTTCTTT.

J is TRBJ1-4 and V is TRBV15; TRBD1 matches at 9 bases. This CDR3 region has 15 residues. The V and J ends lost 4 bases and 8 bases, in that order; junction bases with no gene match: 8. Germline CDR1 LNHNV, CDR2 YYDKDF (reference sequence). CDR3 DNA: TGTGCCACCAGCACCAGGACAGGGGTTAACGAAAAACTGTTTTTT. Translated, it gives CATSTRTGVNEKLFF.

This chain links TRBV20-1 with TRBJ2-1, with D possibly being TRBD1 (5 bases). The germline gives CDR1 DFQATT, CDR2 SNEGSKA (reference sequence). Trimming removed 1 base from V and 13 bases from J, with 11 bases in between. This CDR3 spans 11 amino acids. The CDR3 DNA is TGCAGTGCTAGAGCTGCAGGGTCCCAGTTCTTC. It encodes CSARAAGSQFF.

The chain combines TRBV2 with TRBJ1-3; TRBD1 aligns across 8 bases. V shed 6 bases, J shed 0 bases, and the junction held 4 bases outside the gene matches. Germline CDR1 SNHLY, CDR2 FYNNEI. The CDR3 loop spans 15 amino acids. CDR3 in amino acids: CASRLGQGSGNTIYF. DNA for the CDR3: TGTGCCAGCAGACTAGGACAGGGCTCTGGAAACACCATATATTTT. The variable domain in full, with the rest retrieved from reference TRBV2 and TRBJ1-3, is EPEVTQTPSHQVTQMGQEVILRCVPISNHLYFYWYRQILGQKVEFLVSFYNNEISEKSEIFDDQFSVERPDGSNFTLKIRSTKLEDSAMYFCASRLGQGSGNTIYFGEGSWLTVV.

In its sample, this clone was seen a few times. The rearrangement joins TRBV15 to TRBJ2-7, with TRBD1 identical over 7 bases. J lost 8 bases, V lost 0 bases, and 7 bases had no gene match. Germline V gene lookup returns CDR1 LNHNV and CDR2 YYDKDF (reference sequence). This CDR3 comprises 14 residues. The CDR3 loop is CATSREGGPFKQYF. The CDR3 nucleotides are TGTGCCACCAGCAGAGAAGGGGGCCCTTTCAAGCAGTACTTC.

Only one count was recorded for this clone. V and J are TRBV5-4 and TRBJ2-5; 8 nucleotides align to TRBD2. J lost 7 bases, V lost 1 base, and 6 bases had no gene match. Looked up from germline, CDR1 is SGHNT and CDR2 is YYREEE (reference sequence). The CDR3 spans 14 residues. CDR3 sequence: CASSLIGGATTQYF. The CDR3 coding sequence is TGTGCCAGCAGCTTGATCGGGGGGGCCACGACCCAGTACTTC.

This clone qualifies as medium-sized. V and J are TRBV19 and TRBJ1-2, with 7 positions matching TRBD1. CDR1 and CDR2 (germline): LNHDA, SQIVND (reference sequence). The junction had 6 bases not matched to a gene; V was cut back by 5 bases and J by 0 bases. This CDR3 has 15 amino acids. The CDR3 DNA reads TGTGCCAGTAGTCCGGGGACAGCCACTAACTATGGCTACACCTTC. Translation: CASSPGTATNYGYTF. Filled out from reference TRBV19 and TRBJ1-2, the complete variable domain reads DGGITQSPKYLFRKEGQNVTLSCEQNLNHDAMYWYRQDPGQGLRLIYYSQIVNDFQKGDIAEGYSVSREKKESFPLTVTSAQKNPTAFYLCASSPGTATNYGYTFGSGTRLTVV.

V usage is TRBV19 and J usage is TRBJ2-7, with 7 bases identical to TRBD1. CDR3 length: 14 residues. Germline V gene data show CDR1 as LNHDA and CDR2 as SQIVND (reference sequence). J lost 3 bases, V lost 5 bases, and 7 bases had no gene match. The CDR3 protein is CASSVKRQGYEQYF. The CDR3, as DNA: TGTGCCAGTAGTGTTAAGAGACAGGGCTACGAGCAGTACTTC. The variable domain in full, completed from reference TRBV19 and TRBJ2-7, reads DGGITQSPKYLFRKEGQNVTLSCEQNLNHDAMYWYRQDPGQGLRLIYYSQIVNDFQKGDIAEGYSVSREKKESFPLTVTSAQKNPTAFYLCASSVKRQGYEQYFGPGTRLTVT.

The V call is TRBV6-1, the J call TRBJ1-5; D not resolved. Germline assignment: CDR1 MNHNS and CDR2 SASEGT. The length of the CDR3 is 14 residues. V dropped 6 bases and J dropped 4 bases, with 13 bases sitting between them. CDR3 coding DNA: TGTGCCAGCAGGAGCGGGCGGACTAATCAGCCCCAGCATTTT. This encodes CASRSGRTNQPQHF.